This TCR beta chain was identified during a study of blood T cell repertoires in COVID-19. Original processing notes: Estimated nucleated cell counts came from reference gene primer amplification. The data were produced by immunoSEQ multiplex PCR, yet TCRdb's version contains in-frame clones alone and is incomplete. For V, J and clone size, that table is used; D and trimming come from the DNA. The sample contains under 150,000 clones, under 85% of which appear only once. The clonotype comes from a human donor in a cohort sampled during active COVID-19. Sequenced: peripheral blood.

The CDR3 nucleotides are TGTGCCGGCGAGTCCGGGACAAACTATGGCTACACCTTC. This gives the protein CAGESGTNYGYTF. V and J are TRBV6-5 and TRBJ1-2; D is possibly TRBD1 (6 bases). Per germline, CDR1 MNHEY and CDR2 SVGAGI. This CDR3 spans 13 amino acids. V dropped 11 bases and J dropped 2 bases, with 15 bases sitting between them.